Listed below are T cell receptor beta chains from one sample, sequenced in a study of vaccination and CD4 T cells after COVID-19. TCRdb used MiXCR to reprocess the PCR reads, holding one entry per CDR3 protein. The sample lists 8,500 to 10,000 distinct CDR3 sequences, about 60% seen once, with around 25% in the top ten. These receptors' targets are unknown. Sequencing was performed on CD4+ T cells from blood, cultured in vitro. These TCRs come from a human donor in good health. The CDR3 runs from the conserved cysteine through the conserved F or W. The order of the fields is D gene, clone size, J gene, V gene, CDR3 DNA, CDR3 protein. The D gene is left open where the match is weak. Clone size is stated in some rows and not others, as once, few, many or a class when expanded.

D: TRBD1; size: few; J: TRBJ2-2; V: TRBV6-1; DNA: TGTGCCAGCAGTGGAAGACAGGGGACCACCGGGGAGCTGTTTTTT; CDR3: CASSGRQGTTGELFF
D: NA; size: NA; J: TRBJ1-6; V: TRBV7-6; DNA: TGTGCCAGCAGCTTAGTGACAGATTATAATTCACCCCTCCACTTT; CDR3: CASSLVTDYNSPLHF
D: NA; size: NA; J: TRBJ1-5; V: TRBV12-5; DNA: TGTGCTAGTGGTTCCGTTCGTGGGCCCCAGCATTTT; CDR3: CASGSVRGPQHF
D: NA; size: NA; J: TRBJ1-6; V: TRBV7-2; DNA: TGTGCCAGCAGCTTATACACTTATTCACCCCCCCACTTT; CDR3: CASSLYTYSPPHF
D: TRBD2; size: NA; J: TRBJ2-1; V: TRBV5-4; DNA: TGTGCCAGCAGCCCCGCCGGGGGGGGCGCGACGATCAATGAGCAGTTCTTC; CDR3: CASSPAGGGATINEQFF
D: TRBD1; size: NA; J: TRBJ1-1; V: TRBV24-1; DNA: TGTGCCACCAGTGATCCCAGGGGGCAAGCTTTCTTT; CDR3: CATSDPRGQAFF
D: NA; size: once; J: TRBJ1-2; V: TRBV19; DNA: TGTGCCAGTAGTATCGTGGGCGATGGCTACACCTTC; CDR3: CASSIVGDGYTF
D: NA; size: NA; J: TRBJ2-1; V: TRBV7-2; DNA: TGTGCCAGCAGCTTAGTGCACGGCCGAGCGTTAGACAATGAGCAGTTCTTC; CDR3: CASSLVHGRALDNEQFF
D: NA; size: few; J: TRBJ1-1; V: TRBV6-1; DNA: TGTGCCAGCAGTGAAGGACATCAAGGCCCTCCCACTGAAGCTTTCTTT; CDR3: CASSEGHQGPPTEAFF
D: TRBD1; size: NA; J: TRBJ1-4; V: TRBV19; DNA: TGTGCCAGTACAAAGGACAGGAATGAAAAACTGTTTTTT; CDR3: CASTKDRNEKLFF
D: NA; size: NA; J: TRBJ1-2; V: TRBV28; DNA: TGTGCCAGCAGTTCGACTGGCTATGGCTACACCTTC; CDR3: CASSSTGYGYTF
D: NA; size: NA; J: TRBJ1-5; V: TRBV6-1; DNA: TGTGCCAGCAGTGAATCCAATCCGTGGCTGGGTCAGCCCCAGCATTTT; CDR3: CASSESNPWLGQPQHF
D: NA; size: few; J: TRBJ1-1; V: TRBV2; DNA: TGTGCCAGCAGTGAGGACCTGAACACTGAAGCTTTCTTT; CDR3: CASSEDLNTEAFF
D: NA; size: NA; J: TRBJ1-5; V: TRBV5-1; DNA: TGCGCCAGCAGCTCGGGTTCCCCGCCAGGTGTCTATCAGCCCCAGCATTTT; CDR3: CASSSGSPPGVYQPQHF
D: TRBD1; size: NA; J: TRBJ2-4; V: TRBV6-2/TRBV6-3; DNA: TGTGCCAGCAGGTCATTTGGGGACAGGGGAAACATTCAGTACTTC; CDR3: CASRSFGDRGNIQYF
D: NA; size: NA; J: TRBJ1-3; V: TRBV19; DNA: TGTGCCAGTAGGCCGGGCCAGGGAATAAACACCATATATTTT; CDR3: CASRPGQGINTIYF
D: NA; size: NA; J: TRBJ1-1; V: TRBV6-1; DNA: TGTGCCAGCAGGAGGGGGACCGAGGGCACTGAAGCTTTCTTT; CDR3: CASRRGTEGTEAFF
D: TRBD1; size: NA; J: TRBJ1-2; V: TRBV28; DNA: TGTGCCAGCAGTTCGGCGGGACAGCCCTACACCTTC; CDR3: CASSSAGQPYTF
D: NA; size: NA; J: TRBJ2-5; V: TRBV7-2; DNA: TGTGCCAGCAGCTTTGTTCTAGCACGGCCGGGGGAGACCCAGTACTTC; CDR3: CASSFVLARPGETQYF
D: NA; size: few; J: TRBJ2-7; V: TRBV2; DNA: TGTGCCAGCAGTGCGGAAAGCGGCCCAGCCCAAAACGAGCAGTACTTC; CDR3: CASSAESGPAQNEQYF
D: NA; size: few; J: TRBJ2-2; V: TRBV6-1; DNA: TGTGCCAGCATTGCGGGGCAAACCGGGGAGCTGTTTTTT; CDR3: CASIAGQTGELFF
D: NA; size: NA; J: TRBJ2-1; V: TRBV12-3/TRBV12-4; DNA: TGTGCCAGCATTCACCAGGACAGATACAATGAGCAGTTCTTC; CDR3: CASIHQDRYNEQFF
D: NA; size: NA; J: TRBJ1-1; V: TRBV11-3; DNA: TGTGCCAGCAGCTTGCACTCTTTTAGCGAAGCTTTCTTT; CDR3: CASSLHSFSEAFF
D: NA; size: NA; J: TRBJ1-6; V: TRBV19; DNA: TGTGCCAGTAGTGGGCAGGACTCCTATAATTCACCCCTCCACTTT; CDR3: CASSGQDSYNSPLHF
D: NA; size: NA; J: TRBJ1-1; V: TRBV5-5; DNA: TGTGCCAGCAGCTATGAGGGGTACACTGAAGCTTTCTTT; CDR3: CASSYEGYTEAFF
D: NA; size: NA; J: TRBJ1-1; V: TRBV10-1; DNA: TGCGCCAGCAGTGAAATCGGGGGGTACACTGAAGCTTTCTTT; CDR3: CASSEIGGYTEAFF
D: NA; size: NA; J: TRBJ2-2; V: TRBV20-1; DNA: TGCAGTGCTACCTCGAGGGGGGCCACCGGGGAGCTGTTTTTT; CDR3: CSATSRGATGELFF
D: NA; size: NA; J: TRBJ2-3; V: TRBV11-1; DNA: TGTGCCAGCAGCCTTCGAGACCCTAGCACAGATACGCAGTATTTT; CDR3: CASSLRDPSTDTQYF
D: NA; size: NA; J: TRBJ1-1; V: TRBV19; DNA: TGTGCCAGTAGTATAGTTGGGGGGCTCGGTTTCTTT; CDR3: CASSIVGGLGFF
D: NA; size: few; J: TRBJ1-2; V: TRBV20-1; DNA: TGCAGTGCTAGAGCCTCAAATGGCTACACCTTC; CDR3: CSARASNGYTF
D: TRBD2; size: few; J: TRBJ2-7; V: TRBV19; DNA: TGTGCCAGTGCCGCACTAGCGGGAGTGGTCGAGCAGTACTTC; CDR3: CASAALAGVVEQYF
D: TRBD1; size: NA; J: TRBJ2-3; V: TRBV7-6; DNA: TGTGCCAGCAGCTCCTACCCCAGGGGGCCCACAGATACGCAGTATTTT; CDR3: CASSSYPRGPTDTQYF